The present TCR beta chain was sequenced within a study of T cells in Graves' hyperthyroidism and ophthalmopathy (dated by TCRdb to between 2017 and 2020). About the full investigation: Peripheral blood was sampled at the time of initial diagnosis, prior to any treatment. An independent validation cohort of around 20 hyperthyroidism patients and 15 or so patients who later progressed to ophthalmopathy tested prospective prediction of ophthalmopathy. To identify distinguishing TCR V-J signatures, a discovery cohort of 90 to 100 patients was used, comprising 43 with Graves' ophthalmopathy and about 59 with stable Graves' hyperthyroidism. The 100 or so discovery patients were divided at random into training and test sets in a 7:3 ratio. In addition, the study compared T-cell repertoires in thyroid tissue and in blood from several Graves' hyperthyroidism patients. After blood sampling, hyperthyroidism patients were treated with methimazole at a starting dose of 30 mg daily, and ophthalmopathy patients were treated with high-dose intravenous methylprednisolone. The paper describes TCR Vbeta CDR3 sequencing of more than 120 peripheral blood samples, made up of 40 to 45 ophthalmopathy patients, more than 70 hyperthyroidism patients and 17 progressor patients.

A remark on this clonotype: Its antigen remains undetermined. Per-nucleotide qualities are absent, and no much larger clonotype sits a single base away.

A patient counted as having stable Graves' hyperthyroidism if no progression to ophthalmopathy occurred over 18 months of follow-up. Hyperthyroidism patients were newly diagnosed, with disease duration under 2 months, and aged 18 to 65 years. Exclusion was applied to patients with uncontrolled infections, other autoimmune diseases, pregnancy or lactation. Clinical symptoms, serum thyroxine and TRAb, thyroid ultrasound, and orbital computed tomography formed the basis for the diagnoses. PBMCs were separated from approximately 10 ml of fresh peripheral blood using Ficoll-Paque density gradient centrifugation. Total RNA was extracted using Trizol reagent, and RNA quality was assessed on an Agilent 2100 Bioanalyzer. The TCR beta CDR3 regions were amplified from the RNA transcripts. A first-round RT-PCR of the TCR CDR3 used the HTBI primer set with the Qiagen OneStep RT-PCR kit. The libraries were constructed in a second round of multiplex PCR and then size-selected and purified. Sequencing of the libraries was done on an Illumina HiSeq2000 using paired-end 100 bp reads. Turning to the authors' computational methods: SOAPnuke was used to process the raw data, with reads discarded if the reads contained adapters or uncalled bases, had a mean Phred below 15, or lacked an exact constant-primer or identifier match. High-quality paired reads were merged using COPE v1.2.5, and each unique nucleotide sequence was defined as a clonotype. MiTCR v1.1 was used to align the clonotypes against IMGT TRBV, TRBD and TRBJ reference segments. The analysis was restricted to V-J combinations with a frequency above 0.0001, which together covered about 99% of the repertoires. A TCS score was defined as the ratio of F50 (clonal expansion) to E x V (chaos), with BLOSUM62-based TCRdist applied between CDR3 peptides within each V-J. Welch's t-statistics and random forest reduced roughly 500 V-J features to some 14, which were used in a naive Bayes classifier (R e1071). The public reads were run again by TCRdb, first through fastp at Q25 and then through MiXCR, and only productive beta chains were kept. Every entry covers one CDR3 protein and lists the most common genes and DNA from its rows. V and J calls and clone size were set by TCRdb, not the authors. For this sample there are some 740,000 distinct CDR3 sequences; 14% appear just once. Roughly 10% of the sample comes from the top ten.

Counted from cysteine to phenylalanine, this CDR3 has 13 amino acids. Only the CDR3 region is kept as DNA, spanning 39 bases read in frame from base 1. Looking up the germline V gene yields CDR1 MDHEN and CDR2 SYDVKM. V is pared back by 3 bases and J by 4 bases, with 9 bases lying between the germline termini. Broader findings and caveats from the paper: Sample size was not statistically predetermined, and blinding of investigators to group allocation was not performed. Most expanded thyroid clonotypes (frequency above 0.001) were also detected in blood, a finding suggesting that blood repertoires may reflect thyroid immune responses. In validation, the model predicted progression to ophthalmopathy with 55% to 71% sensitivity and 72% to 85% specificity, a median of about 6.7 months before onset. A 13 V-J signature model separated ophthalmopathy from stable hyperthyroidism, with 87.88% sensitivity and roughly 82% specificity in cross-validation and 80%/75% in testing.

Input material: blood. The source of this sequence is a woman younger than 35 with Graves' hyperthyroidism. The rearrangement joined TRBV28 to TRBJ2-5; possibly the D gene is TRBD1, per 6 matching bases. The CDR3 reads as follows: CASSFDRRETQYF. Here is the DNA: TGTGCCAGCAGTTTTGACAGGAGAGAGACCCAGTACTTC.